This T cell receptor (beta chain) was sequenced in a study of OX40 agonist ivuxolimab in advanced cancers. Study background: At 65% to 85% male, the cohort had a mean age of about 60 years, ranging from about 20 to 90. Regarding the study as a whole: In the expanded peripheral T cells, antigen specificity was never determined. Average numbers of expanded clones were greater in CD8+ T cells than in CD4+.

CDR3 length: 14 amino acids. In germline, CDR1 is MNHNS, CDR2 SASEGT. The ends were cut back, 4 bases at V and 5 bases at J, with 11 bases in the middle. Patients were excluded for autoimmune disease history or systemic immunosuppression. About this clone: Its target is not known.

Repertoires were generated with immunoSEQ multiplex PCR, while TCRdb's copy carries only in-frame clones and drops some. The repertoire holds around 45,000 clones, with just over 90% as singletons. The sequence was collected from an adult with an advanced solid tumor such as melanoma, head and neck, liver or kidney cancer. The chain links TRBV6-1 to TRBJ1-4; D not certain. The input for sequencing was CD4+ or CD8+ T cells sorted from blood, taken in a trial of the OX40 agonist ivuxolimab. The CDR3 reads CASSVMGLNEKLFF. The CDR3 DNA is TGTGCCAGCAGTGTAATGGGGTTGAATGAAAAACTGTTTTTT.